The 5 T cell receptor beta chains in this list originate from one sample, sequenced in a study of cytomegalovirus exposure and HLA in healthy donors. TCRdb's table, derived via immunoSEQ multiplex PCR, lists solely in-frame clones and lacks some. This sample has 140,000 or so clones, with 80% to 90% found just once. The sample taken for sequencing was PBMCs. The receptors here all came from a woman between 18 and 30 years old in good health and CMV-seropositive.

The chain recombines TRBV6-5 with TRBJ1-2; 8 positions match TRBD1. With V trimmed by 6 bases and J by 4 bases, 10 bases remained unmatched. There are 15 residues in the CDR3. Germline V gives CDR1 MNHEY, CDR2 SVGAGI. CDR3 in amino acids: CASRDSGTGGYGYTF. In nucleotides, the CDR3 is TGTGCCAGCAGAGATTCAGGGACAGGTGGCTATGGCTACACCTTC.

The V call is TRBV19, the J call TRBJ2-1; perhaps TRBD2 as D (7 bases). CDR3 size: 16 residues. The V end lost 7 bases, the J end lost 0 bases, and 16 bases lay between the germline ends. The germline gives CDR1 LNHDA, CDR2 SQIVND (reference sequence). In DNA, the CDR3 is TGTGCCAGTAACTTCGCGGGGGCCGGCTCCTACAATGAGCAGTTCTTC. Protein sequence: CASNFAGAGSYNEQFF.

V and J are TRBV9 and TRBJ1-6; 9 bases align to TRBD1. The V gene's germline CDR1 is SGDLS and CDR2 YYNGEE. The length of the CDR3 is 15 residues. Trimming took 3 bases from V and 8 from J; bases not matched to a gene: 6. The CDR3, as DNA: TGTGCCAGCAGCGGTAGGGACAGGGTAGATTCACCCCTCCACTTT. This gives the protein CASSGRDRVDSPLHF.

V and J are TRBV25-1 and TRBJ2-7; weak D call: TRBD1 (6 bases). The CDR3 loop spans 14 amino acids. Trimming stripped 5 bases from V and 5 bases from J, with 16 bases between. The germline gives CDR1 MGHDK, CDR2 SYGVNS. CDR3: CASSPYRVGDEQYF. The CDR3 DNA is TGTGCCAGCAGTCCCTACAGGGTAGGAGACGAGCAGTACTTC.

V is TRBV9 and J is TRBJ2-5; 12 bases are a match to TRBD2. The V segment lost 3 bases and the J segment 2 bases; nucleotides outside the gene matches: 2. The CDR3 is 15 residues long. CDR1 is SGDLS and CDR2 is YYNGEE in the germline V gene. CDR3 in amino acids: CASSAGTSGQETQYF. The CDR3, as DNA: TGTGCCAGCAGCGCTGGGACTAGCGGGCAAGAGACCCAGTACTTC.